This T cell receptor (beta chain) was sequenced during a study of blood T cell repertoires in COVID-19. CDR1 is ENHRY, CDR2 SYGVKD, per germline. This CDR3 comprises 14 residues. V dropped 11 bases and J dropped 2 bases, with 18 bases sitting between them. Generated by immunoSEQ multiplex PCR, the TCRdb table keeps only in-frame clones and is missing some. Altogether 250,000 to 350,000 clones are present, about 88% being singletons, with the ten largest covering under 3.5%. The TCR comes from a woman between 50 and 59 years old who had recovered from COVID-19. Sequencing was performed on PBMCs or T cells enriched from blood (not recorded which). The rearrangement links TRBV10-3 to TRBJ1-1; D is unclear. The DNA of the CDR3 is TGTGCCGCTAGCGGAGAGTTCGGTAACACTGAAGCTTTCTTT. Translating it yields CAASGEFGNTEAFF.